Sequencing of this TCR beta chain was carried out in a study of shared clonotypes between healthy human individuals. Regarding the study as a whole: The sharing of roughly 5% of naive CD4 clonotypes was seen across a handful of donors.

Trimming pared 4 bases from V and 6 bases from J, leaving 17 bases between. The CDR3 has 14 residues. Germline loops: CDR1 SGDLS, CDR2 YYNGEE. Template for every sorted-subset replicate PCR totaled 200 to 250 ng DNA, 25,000 to 35,000 T cell genomes. Only in-frame clones appear in the TCRdb table, and some are missing; sequencing was by immunoSEQ multiplex PCR. The data hold about 2.2 million clones, with just under 95% observed a single time. Naive CD8 cells comprised CD45RO-negative, CCR7-positively selected cells, excluding terminally differentiated effector memory CD45RA+ cells. As to this clone: Its specificity is not known.

This chain joins TRBV9 and TRBJ2-7, with a weak D call TRBD2 (6 bases). The material sequenced was naive CD8+ T cells from PBMCs. The TCR sequence derives from a young man in good health. Some clones in this sample may be carry-over from other donors' samples. The chain's CDR3 is CASSPSREWFEQYF. The CDR3 nucleotides are TGTGCCAGCAGCCCCTCTCGGGAGTGGTTCGAGCAGTACTTC.